The clone carrying this T cell receptor beta chain was seen a few times. Its matching antigen is unknown. This specimen belongs to a study of cytomegalovirus exposure and HLA in healthy donors. Study-wide points: Cytomegalovirus association was assigned to about 150 TCR beta chains. DRB1 showed the most TCR associations and HLA-C the fewest in a later analysis, as rates varied by HLA locus. A further, later analysis showed that HLA-associated TCR beta chains (compared with equally common others) were more clonally expanded. TCR beta V segments were, for the most part, productive about 87% or about 30% of the time in an earlier analysis.

Vbeta (60) and Jbeta (13) primers were used in the PCR. This table comes from immunoSEQ multiplex PCR, and its TCRdb copy is limited to in-frame clones, with some not included. The sample holds approximately 140,000 clones, 60% to 85% seen once. The germline V gene encodes CDR1 MNHNS and CDR2 SASEGT. CDR3 size: 13 residues. Deletions cut 8 bases from V and 3 bases from J, with 14 bases between. Sequenced material: PBMCs. The TCR comes from a woman aged 35 to 49 in good health and CMV-seropositive. The chain carries TRBV6-1 and TRBJ2-7, with D perhaps TRBD1 (6 bases). The chain's CDR3 is CASRPGDHYEQYF. DNA for the CDR3: TGTGCCAGCCGTCCAGGGGACCACTACGAGCAGTACTTC.